Each of the 20 T cell receptor beta chains below was sequenced from the same sample in a study of T cells in Graves' hyperthyroidism and ophthalmopathy. TCR beta CDR3 regions were amplified from RNA transcripts. In the first-round RT-PCR of the TCR CDR3, the HTBI primer set was used. TCRdb re-called the multiplex PCR reads with MiXCR, one entry per CDR3 protein. This table holds about 290,000 distinct CDR3 sequences, around 16% found once. Sequenced material: blood. Receptors were obtained from a man in his thirties or forties with Graves' hyperthyroidism.

This clonotype was counted a few times. The gene calls are TRBV6-1 and TRBJ2-1; perhaps TRBD2 as D (6 bases). V shed 4 bases and J shed 0 bases, with 13 bases lying between them. The CDR3 has 16 amino acids. Germline V gene sequence: CDR1 MNHNS, CDR2 SASEGT. In DNA, the CDR3 is TGTGCCAGCAGTGCTTCGCTAGCGAGCTCCTACAATGAGCAGTTCTTC. This encodes CASSASLASSYNEQFF.

This clonotype has ten or more counts. The rearrangement uses TRBV6-1 and TRBJ2-2; D might be TRBD1 (5 bases). V was cut by 5 bases and J by 1 base, with 14 bases left in between. The V gene's germline CDR1 is MNHNS and CDR2 SASEGT. The CDR3 loop spans 16 amino acids. CDR3 nucleotides: TGTGCCAGCAGTTATGGCAGGGCCCTGAACACCGGGGAGCTGTTTTTT. Its protein is CASSYGRALNTGELFF.

This clonotype was seen repeatedly, ten times or more. This chain connects TRBV27 to TRBJ2-7; 9 bases agree with TRBD1. V was clipped by 3 bases and J by 3 bases; unmatched bases: 12. CDR3 length: 17 amino acids. The germline V gene encodes CDR1 MNHEY and CDR2 SMNVEV (reference sequence). The CDR3 DNA reads TGTGCCAGCAGTTTTATCTTCCCAGGACAGGGGAACTACGAGCAGTACTTC. Translation: CASSFIFPGQGNYEQYF.

DNA of the CDR3: TGTGCCAGCAGTCTCTCGGGGGGGGCTGGAAACACCATATATTTT. It codes for CASSLSGGAGNTIYF. V gene TRBV27 combines with J gene TRBJ1-3; D may be TRBD1 (5 bases). Per the germline V gene, CDR1 is MNHEY and CDR2 is SMNVEV (reference sequence). The length of the CDR3 is 15 residues. V lost 5 bases to trimming and J lost 2 bases, with 13 bases between them.

The table lists this clonotype with many counts. The chain has TRBV5-1 and TRBJ2-3; 10 bases match TRBD2. The CDR3 has 16 residues. CDR1 and CDR2 from the germline V gene are SGHRS and YFSETQ. V lost 0 bases, J lost 6 bases, and 7 bases stayed unmatched. The CDR3 sequence is CASSLEPAGGPDTQYF. The CDR3 DNA reads TGCGCCAGCAGCTTGGAACCAGCGGGAGGGCCTGATACGCAGTATTTT.

This clonotype has more than one count but fewer than ten. V and J are TRBV19 and TRBJ2-1; D call uncertain. The CDR3 is made up of 12 amino acids. CDR1 and CDR2 (germline): LNHDA, SQIVND (reference sequence). V was trimmed by 3 bases and J by 9 bases, leaving 9 bases between them. CDR3 DNA: TGTGCCAGTAGTATCGGCGCTATTGAGCAGTTCTTC. It specifies CASSIGAIEQFF.

This clonotype was seen ten or more times. The rearrangement joins TRBV6-1 to TRBJ1-2; no firm D call. CDR3 length: 14 amino acids. Trimming pared 5 bases from V and 2 bases from J, leaving 12 bases between. Germline V gives CDR1 MNHNS, CDR2 SASEGT. The CDR3 here is CASSYQAKNYGYTF. DNA for the CDR3: TGTGCCAGCAGTTATCAGGCGAAAAACTATGGCTACACCTTC.

This clonotype was seen ten or more times. The chain recombines TRBV3-1 with TRBJ2-3; D not certain. V gave up 3 bases and J gave up 1 base, with 8 bases separating them. CDR1 is LGHDT and CDR2 is YNNKEL in the germline V gene (reference sequence). This CDR3 is 14 amino acids long. The CDR3: CASSQGWRTDTQYF. In DNA, the CDR3 is TGTGCCAGCAGCCAGGGGTGGCGCACAGATACGCAGTATTTT.

This clonotype was seen repeatedly, ten times or more. The chain uses TRBV27 and TRBJ1-2; TRBD1 aligns across 9 bases. V dropped 1 base and J dropped 8; count of bases not matched to a gene: 2. The germline gives CDR1 MNHEY, CDR2 SMNVEV (reference sequence). The CDR3 consists of 13 residues. The CDR3 DNA follows: TGTGCCAGCAGTTTATGGACAGGGGAGGGCTACACCTTC. Translated, it gives CASSLWTGEGYTF.

This clonotype was recorded a few times. The junction departs from germline at one end; a sequencing error may be responsible. This chain uses TRBV19 with TRBJ2-3; 10 nucleotides agree with TRBD2. Germline CDR1 is LNHDA and CDR2 is SQIVND (reference sequence). The CDR3 runs 17 residues. In nucleotides, the CDR3 is TGTGCCAGTAGGCGGACTAGCGGCGATGATAGCACAGATACGCAATATTTT. Translating it yields CASRRTSGDDSTDTQYF.

This clonotype turned up a few times. This chain uses TRBV7-9 with TRBJ2-1; 12 positions match TRBD2. J was trimmed by 6 bases and V by 5 bases; bases with no gene match: 14. This CDR3 contains 18 residues. From germline, CDR1 is SEHNR and CDR2 FQNEAQ (reference sequence). Here the CDR3 DNA reads TGTGCCAGCAGCGTATCCACGGGACTAGCGGGTCCAGCCAATGAGCAGTTCTTC. Residues: CASSVSTGLAGPANEQFF.

The table lists this clonotype with many counts. V is TRBV24-1 and J is TRBJ2-1; 10 bases match TRBD2. The ends lost 4 bases at V and 7 bases at J; junction bases unmatched: 3. The germline V gene encodes CDR1 KGHDR and CDR2 SFDVKD. This CDR3 has 14 residues. The CDR3 loop reads CATSEASGGNEQFF. Here the CDR3 DNA reads TGTGCCACCAGTGAGGCTAGCGGGGGTAATGAGCAGTTCTTC.

This clonotype was counted between two and nine times. The chain uses TRBV7-3 and TRBJ2-7; 8 nucleotides agree with TRBD2. Trimming removed 0 bases from V and 3 bases from J; junction bases left unmatched: 4. Looked up from germline, CDR1 is SGHTA and CDR2 is FQGTGA. The CDR3 is 15 residues long. The CDR3 DNA reads TGTGCCAGCAGCTTAACGGCGGGAGGCGTCTACGAGCAGTACTTC. It specifies CASSLTAGGVYEQYF.

The chain uses TRBV7-3 and TRBJ1-1, with a weak D call TRBD1 (6 bases). V lost 4 bases and J 4 bases, leaving 19 bases between the germline ends. CDR1 and CDR2 (germline): SGHTA, FQGTGA. CDR3 size: 16 residues. In DNA form, the CDR3 reads TGTGCCAGCAGCTCCCTGGGGGGCCCCCAGAGCACTGAAGCTTTCTTT. Encoded protein: CASSSLGGPQSTEAFF.

This clonotype was seen ten or more times. The chain has TRBV27 and TRBJ2-3; D is unresolved. The CDR3 runs 15 residues. Trimming shortened V by 5 bases and J by 0 bases, and 12 bases separated the two germline ends. Germline V gene lookup returns CDR1 MNHEY and CDR2 SMNVEV (reference sequence). The CDR3: CASSPKIPSTDTQYF. DNA for the CDR3: TGTGCCAGCAGTCCCAAGATTCCTAGCACAGATACGCAGTATTTT.

This clonotype occurred many times. The chain employs TRBV12-3 or TRBV12-4 and TRBJ2-1; no clear D. This CDR3 has 15 residues. Trimming pared 5 bases from V and 0 bases from J, leaving 11 bases between. CDR3 sequence reads: CASSPLRSSYNEQFF. In DNA, the CDR3 is TGTGCCAGCAGTCCGCTAAGGAGCTCCTACAATGAGCAGTTCTTC.

There are many counts of this clonotype. V and J are TRBV28 and TRBJ2-7, with D maybe TRBD1 (6 bases). V was cut by 7 bases and J by 0 bases, with 13 bases left in between. Germline V CDR1 and CDR2: MDHEN, SYDVKM. The CDR3 runs 14 residues. CDR3 sequence (DNA): TGTGCCAGCACCTCGGACAGTGGCTCCTACGAGCAGTACTTC. Protein: CASTSDSGSYEQYF.

This chain links TRBV6-4 with TRBJ1-2, with D possibly TRBD1 on 5 matching bases. This CDR3 comprises 14 residues. The germline V gene has CDR1 MRHNA and CDR2 SNTAGT. Trimming removed 3 bases at V and 8 bases at J, with 16 bases between. The CDR3 sequence: CASSEGTASEGYTF. In DNA, the CDR3 is TGTGCCAGCAGTGAAGGGACCGCCTCAGAAGGCTACACCTTC.

This clonotype was seen many times. The rearrangement uses TRBV5-1 and TRBJ2-3, with TRBD1 matching 10 bases. This CDR3 is built from 15 residues. With V trimmed by 4 bases and J by 5 bases, 7 bases remained unmatched. Germline V gives CDR1 SGHRS, CDR2 YFSETQ. The CDR3 DNA reads TGCGCCAGCAGCACAAAGGACAGGGGGATAGATACGCAGTATTTT. Translation gives CASSTKDRGIDTQYF.

This clonotype was counted ten times or more. The CDR3 here is CSARPLLAESSYNEQFF. DNA for the CDR3: TGCAGTGCTAGACCCCTGCTAGCGGAGAGCTCCTACAATGAGCAGTTCTTC. The V call is TRBV20-1, the J call TRBJ2-1, with 7 bases identical to TRBD2. The CDR3 extends over 17 amino acids. The V gene end was trimmed by 2 bases and the J gene end by 0 bases; junction bases not matched to a gene: 10. Germline values: CDR1 DFQATT, CDR2 SNEGSKA (reference sequence).